This T cell receptor (beta chain) came from a study of CD4+ T cells in melanoma. Measured with immunoSEQ multiplex PCR; TCRdb has only the in-frame clones, and not every one. The repertoire consists of roughly 16,000 clones, with roughly three quarters occurring once and the leading ten covering more than 10%. This clone has more than one count but fewer than ten. Germline V gene lookup returns CDR1 MNHEY and CDR2 SMNVEV (reference sequence). CDR3 length: 15 residues. The J segment lost 4 bases and the V segment lost 6 bases, leaving 9 bases of the junction unmatched. The source of this sequence is a human donor with melanoma. V gene TRBV27 combines with J gene TRBJ2-3; 8 bases are shared with TRBD2. Sequencing was carried out using cells from a culture (not recorded whether cultured in vitro). For the CDR3, the DNA is TGTGCCAGCAGCCCCGTGCGAGCGGGGGCAGATACGCAGTATTTT. Translating it yields CASSPVRAGADTQYF.